This T cell receptor (beta chain) was captured in a study of blood T cell repertoires in COVID-19. Whole-study context: The study drew acute and convalescent COVID-19 samples from the United States, Italy and Spain. Nucleic acid was either cDNA or gDNA, and it came from T cells, B-cell-depleted T cells, or PBMCs.

Original methodology: Estimated nucleated cell counts came from reference gene primer amplification. Libraries were prepared by immunoSEQ multiplex PCR; TCRdb keeps only in-frame clonotypes and omits some of them. V and J calls and clone size are copied from that table; D and trimming were computed from the DNA. The table lists about 200,000 clones, 86% of them singletons, with roughly a tenth in the top ten. The CDR3 length is 17 residues. V was pared by 0 bases and J by 4 bases, with 10 bases of the junction left unmatched. The V gene's germline CDR1 is SGHRS and CDR2 YFSETQ. This TCR was recovered from a woman aged 45-59 years with COVID-19, enrolled during active disease. This sequence joins TRBV5-1 and TRBJ1-1; 9 bases fit TRBD1. The sample comprised peripheral blood. CDR3 coding DNA: TGCGCCAGCAGCTTGGGATTTAACAGGGGGCGAGTCACTGAAGCTTTCTTT. This translates into CASSLGFNRGRVTEAFF.